The text below deals with one T cell receptor beta chain. The target antigen is unknown. The length of the CDR3 is 16 residues. Looked up from germline, CDR1 is MNHNY and CDR2 is SVGAGI (reference sequence). Trimming pared 4 bases from V and 3 bases from J, leaving 18 bases between. The record originates from a study of Graves' ophthalmopathy and Graves' hyperthyroidism. Background on the study: Stable hyperthyroid donors showed no ophthalmopathy during 18 months follow-up.

Study-wide findings and caveats: Blood also contained most of the expanded thyroid clonotypes above 0.001 frequency. Ophthalmopathy was separated from stable hyperthyroidism by a 13-signature model with 87.88% sensitivity and around 84% specificity.

RNA transcripts served as template for amplifying TCR beta CDR3 sequences. The authors performed first-round RT-PCR with HTBI primers and then a second-round multiplex PCR. TCRdb recomputed calls from the multiplex PCR reads with MiXCR, one row per CDR3 protein. This table has 560,000 or so distinct CDR3 sequences, under 40% appearing once. The sequencing input was peripheral blood or thyroid tissue (not recorded which). This chain joins TRBV6-6 and TRBJ1-1; tentative D call: TRBD1 (5 bases). This receptor was identified in an adult man with Graves' hyperthyroidism. This chain's CDR3 is CASSSHSQGSDTEAFF. The CDR3 DNA follows: TGTGCCAGCAGTTCTCACTCGCAGGGATCGGACACTGAAGCTTTCTTT.